This is a list of T cell receptor beta chains from one sample in a study of cytomegalovirus exposure and HLA in healthy donors. Assay used: immunoSEQ multiplex PCR; TCRdb lists only in-frame clones, some missing. The sample comprises under 200,000 clones, approximately 80% of which are singletons, and approximately 4.5% rests with the top ten. Source material: PBMCs. These receptors all come from a middle-aged man in good health and CMV-seronegative. The CDR3 runs from the conserved cysteine through the conserved F or W. The D gene is left open where the match is weak.

>.|TRBV9|TRBJ1-3
CASAENSGNTIYF
>.|TRBV30|TRBJ1-5
CAWSETGHAGQPQHF
>.|TRBV19|TRBJ2-2
CASSIVLGTGELFF
>.|TRBV5-6|.
CASSIKGDEQYF
>.|TRBV13|TRBJ1-4
CASSRPGVATNEKLFF
>.|TRBV7-6|TRBJ1-2
CASSLRGRRGLNYGYTF
>.|TRBV5-1|TRBJ2-2
CATPADSTGELFF
>.|TRBV6-6|TRBJ1-2
CASTSLTF
>.|TRBV28|TRBJ1-2
CASTLQGPTDGYTF
>.|TRBV7-6|TRBJ1-2
CASSLGTDTYGYTF
>.|TRBV11-1|TRBJ2-7
CASSLAGGEHEQYF
>TRBD2|TRBV29-1|TRBJ2-2
CSVTSGGAPGELFF
>.|TRBV6-6|TRBJ1-1
CASSWVGGNTEAFF
>TRBD2|TRBV9|TRBJ2-3
CASSPRTSGTFTDTQYF
>.|TRBV5-8|TRBJ2-2
CASSLSVANTGELFF
>TRBD1|TRBV9|TRBJ2-1
CASSSKGASYNEQFF
>TRBD1|TRBV9|TRBJ1-4
CASSAGTGTEKLFF
>TRBD1|TRBV5-6|TRBJ2-3
CASSLGTGPLDTQYF
>TRBD1|TRBV9|TRBJ1-1
CASRGTGRPEAFF
>.|TRBV7-9|TRBJ2-5
CASSMNRQETQYF
>TRBD1|TRBV9|TRBJ1-2
CASSGNRGPSIGYTF
>.|TRBV19|TRBJ2-3
CASSMSGRFTDTQYF
>TRBD1|TRBV6-1|TRBJ1-5
CASSVRTGGYSNQPQHF
>.|TRBV28|TRBJ2-1
CASNLYNEQFF
>.|TRBV27|TRBJ1-5
CASSEGRGSGNQPQHF
>.|TRBV28|TRBJ1-2
CASSLMTGYGYTF
>.|TRBV11-3|TRBJ2-2
CASSPRGTGELFF
>TRBD1|TRBV5-1|TRBJ2-2
CASSLPGQGNGELFF
>TRBD2|TRBV15|TRBJ2-7
CATSRDLGGNEQYF
>TRBD1|TRBV6-6|TRBJ1-1
CASRNRGQNTEAFF
>TRBD1|TRBV7-9|TRBJ2-4
CSTRTGGNIQYF
>TRBD2|TRBV13|TRBJ2-5
CASSLDSGGEQYF
>.|TRBV11-3|TRBJ2-3
CASSQIWGDTQYF
>.|TRBV15|TRBJ2-6
CATSRENQGLGANVLTF
>.|TRBV23-1|TRBJ2-7
CASSEVWVGPYEQYF
>TRBD1|TRBV19|TRBJ2-1
CASSIDRDRGSLFNGNEQFF
>TRBD1|TRBV10-3|TRBJ1-2
CAISDPSRDRGGGNYGYTF
>TRBD1|TRBV4-3|TRBJ2-7
CASSLHQYHDRASSYEQYF
>.|TRBV7-7|TRBJ1-5
CASSLAPGQPQHF
>.|TRBV28|TRBJ1-6
CASRESSYNSPLHF
>.|TRBV7-8|TRBJ2-3
CASSPTTDTQYF
>TRBD1|TRBV6-5|TRBJ1-2
CASFGDRDFYGYTF
>.|TRBV5-1|TRBJ1-3
CASSSRDSGNTIYF
>.|TRBV28|TRBJ1-2
CASTSPGGRPNYGYTF
>TRBD1|TRBV7-9|TRBJ2-7
CSSSSSGTGSYEQYF
>.|TRBV10-2|TRBJ2-4
CASRQSKMNIQYF
>.|TRBV7-2|TRBJ2-5
CASSLSYQETQYF
>TRBD1|TRBV11-1|TRBJ2-1
CASSPRGQRYNEQFF
>TRBD1|TRBV5-4|TRBJ1-1
CASSLGQGYTEAFF
>.|TRBV15|TRBJ2-3
CATSRDGRPGSSSTDTQYF
>TRBD1|TRBV4-3|TRBJ1-6
CASSQAGYRGNSPLHF
>.|TRBV6-6|TRBJ1-4
CASRWAEVSEKLFF
>TRBD1|TRBV29-1|TRBJ1-2
CSVVVWTGWGYGCTF
>TRBD1|TRBV10-2|TRBJ1-4
CAVRQGDNEKLFF
>.|TRBV7-2|TRBJ2-7
CASSLGSGGSSYEQYF